This T cell receptor (beta chain) was captured in a study of blood T cell repertoires in COVID-19. Study context: COVID-19 samples collected from the United States, Italy and Spain covered acute and convalescent phases. PBMCs, B-cell-depleted T cells, or T cells were the source of the cDNA or gDNA that made up the material.

Original methodology: Amplification of reference gene primers provided the estimated nucleated cell counts. Generated by immunoSEQ multiplex PCR, the TCRdb table keeps only in-frame clones and is missing some. D and trimming were read from the DNA, whereas the V and J calls and clone size are those reported in that table. The table lists around 100,000 clones, roughly 90% of them singletons, with 2.5% to 3% in the top ten. Trimming shortened V by 5 bases and J by 0 bases, and 12 bases separated the two germline ends. The germline CDR1 and CDR2 sequences are SGHTA and FQGNSA. This CDR3 contains 15 residues. Those enrolled in Seattle joined during active infection and were followed longitudinally afterward.

The chain recombines TRBV7-2 with TRBJ2-3; D is unresolved. This TCR was sampled from a man between 45 and 60 years old with COVID-19, enrolled during active disease. Sequencing was done on a sample of peripheral blood. CDR3 residues: CASSQNFGSTDTQYF. The CDR3 nucleotides are TGTGCCAGCAGCCAAAACTTCGGTAGCACAGATACGCAGTATTTT. Complete variable domain (other parts from reference TRBV7-2 and TRBJ2-3): GAGVSQSPSNKVTEKGKDVELRCDPISGHTALYWYRQSLGQGLEFLIYFQGNSAPDKSGLPSDRFSAERTGGSVSTLTIQRTQQEDSAVYLCASSQNFGSTDTQYFGPGTRLTVL.